Below are 26 T cell receptor beta chains sequenced from a single sample in a study of regulatory dendritic cells for organ transplantation. Sorted T cells were CFSE-labeled and cultured 5 days with allogeneic regulatory or mature dendritic cells at 1:10. The repertoire was sequenced with immunoSEQ multiplex PCR; TCRdb's copy has only in-frame clones and lacks some. The sample lists approximately 22,000 clones, 65% to 90% occurring once. No antigens are known for them. The sequenced material came from naive CD4+ T cells from blood cultured with dendritic cells. Subset reported: CD45RA+ naive T cells. These receptors were taken from a human donor in good health.

The V gene is TRBV19, the J gene TRBJ2-3; 9 bases fit TRBD2. The CDR3 runs to 16 residues. Germline CDR1 is LNHDA and CDR2 is SQIVND (reference sequence). V shed 9 bases, J shed 3 bases, and the junction held 13 bases outside the gene matches. The CDR3 here is CASTSSTSGGTDTQYF. The CDR3 coding sequence is TGTGCCAGCACTTCCTCGACTAGCGGAGGGACAGATACGCAGTATTTT.

The V and J genes are TRBV7-2 and TRBJ2-4; 10 positions match TRBD1. V lost 5 bases, J lost 8 bases, and 3 bases stayed unmatched. This CDR3 has 13 residues. CDR1 is SGHTA and CDR2 is FQGNSA in the germline V gene. CDR3 in amino acids: CASSLGTGDIQYF. CDR3 coding DNA: TGTGCCAGCAGCCTTGGGACAGGGGACATTCAGTACTTC.

V is TRBV7-2 and J is TRBJ1-6; D gene uncertain. Germline V lookup: CDR1 SGHTA, CDR2 FQGNSA. This CDR3 has 15 residues. The V end was cut by 4 bases, the J end by 0 bases, with 7 bases between. The CDR3 DNA reads as TGTGCCAGCAGCTCAGAAAGCTCCTATAATTCACCCCTCCACTTT. Translating it yields CASSSESSYNSPLHF.

This clone was detected once. The chain uses TRBV5-6 and TRBJ2-6, with 7 bases matching TRBD1. The junction had 4 bases not matched to a gene; V was cut back by 0 bases and J by 1 base. CDR1 and CDR2 from the germline V gene are SGHDT and YYEEEE. This CDR3 spans 17 amino acids. CDR3: CASSLAGGISGANVLTF. CDR3 bases: TGTGCCAGCAGCTTGGCAGGGGGTATTTCTGGGGCCAACGTCCTGACTTTC.

In this sample, this clone turned up once. The V gene is TRBV5-4, the J gene TRBJ2-5; the D call may be TRBD1 or TRBD2 (5 bases each). This CDR3 has 12 amino acids. The V and J ends lost 5 bases and 5 bases respectively, with 10 bases between them. From germline, CDR1 is SGHNT and CDR2 YYREEE (reference sequence). The CDR3 nucleotides are TGTGCCAGCAGGGGCGAGGGGGAGACCCAGTACTTC. Amino acids: CASRGEGETQYF.

The chain combines TRBV5-4 with TRBJ2-3; 13 nucleotides match TRBD2. The CDR3 runs to 16 residues. Germline CDR1 is SGHNT and CDR2 is YYREEE (reference sequence). V dropped 4 bases and J dropped 4; count of bases not matched to a gene: 6. The CDR3 loop is CASSPGLAGVADTQYF. DNA of the CDR3: TGTGCCAGCAGCCCTGGACTAGCGGGGGTTGCAGATACGCAGTATTTT.

A single count supports this clone. This chain links TRBV6-6 with TRBJ2-1, with TRBD2 matching over 8 bases. J was trimmed by 5 bases and V by 6 bases; bases with no gene match: 9. Germline-derived CDR1 and CDR2 are MNHNY and SVGAGI (reference sequence). The CDR3 has 15 amino acids. In DNA, the CDR3 is TGTGCCAGCAGAAAAGGACTAGCTAACAACAATGAGCAGTTCTTC. Protein sequence: CASRKGLANNNEQFF.

The sample holds a few counts of this clone. The rearrangement uses TRBV11-2 and TRBJ1-6; 10 positions agree with TRBD1. Germline V gives CDR1 SGHAT, CDR2 FQNNGV. J lost 9 bases, V lost 3 bases, and 14 bases had no gene match. The CDR3 is made up of 18 amino acids. The CDR3: CASSLPPGQGMGGSPLHF. In DNA, the CDR3 is TGTGCCAGCAGCTTGCCCCCGGGACAGGGGATGGGCGGTTCACCCCTCCACTTT.

The chain couples TRBV6-5 to TRBJ2-1, with 10 nucleotides matching TRBD1. The germline gives CDR1 MNHEY, CDR2 SVGAGI. The V gene end was trimmed by 6 bases and the J gene end by 3 bases; junction bases not matched to a gene: 2. This CDR3 is 14 amino acids long. The CDR3 region is CASRRTGGYNEQFF. CDR3 nucleotides: TGTGCCAGCAGGAGGACAGGGGGCTACAATGAGCAGTTCTTC.

This clone was seen a handful of times. The rearrangement uses TRBV19 and TRBJ1-5, with 9 bases lining up with TRBD1. Trimming removed 6 bases from V and 0 bases from J; junction bases left unmatched: 3. Germline CDR1 reads LNHDA; CDR2 reads SQIVND (reference sequence). CDR3 length: 15 amino acids. DNA of the CDR3: TGTGCCAGTAGAGGACAGGGGAATAGCAATCAGCCCCAGCATTTT. It encodes CASRGQGNSNQPQHF.

This clone was detected only once. This rearrangement joins TRBV27 to TRBJ1-2; 8 bases map to TRBD1. CDR1 and CDR2 from the germline V gene are MNHEY and SMNVEV (reference sequence). Trimming removed 5 bases from V and 0 bases from J; junction bases left unmatched: 17. The CDR3 covers 19 residues. The CDR3 DNA reads as TGTGCCAGCAGTCATAGAAGGAAGGGACAGGCCCTAGCTAACTATGGCTACACCTTC. As protein: CASSHRRKGQALANYGYTF.

The genes are TRBV7-2 and TRBJ2-5; TRBD1 is a possible D gene (6 bases). This CDR3 is 15 amino acids long. The germline V gene encodes CDR1 SGHTA and CDR2 FQGNSA. V dropped 2 bases and J dropped 5 bases, with 15 bases sitting between them. This chain's CDR3 is CASSLMIGGRETQYF. The CDR3 region has the DNA TGTGCCAGCAGCTTAATGATAGGGGGAAGGGAGACCCAGTACTTC.

The chain has TRBV30 and TRBJ1-3, with a possible D match to TRBD1 (6 bases). Germline values: CDR1 GTSNPN, CDR2 SVGIG (reference sequence). This CDR3 is 16 amino acids long. V dropped 0 bases and J dropped 0 bases, with 12 bases sitting between them. The CDR3 DNA sequence: TGTGCCTGGAGTGTGGATTTACAGGGCTCTGGAAACACCATATATTTT. As protein: CAWSVDLQGSGNTIYF.

V gene TRBV12-5 combines with J gene TRBJ2-7, with 8 bases that match TRBD1. Germline V gives CDR1 LGHNT, CDR2 FRNRAP. The CDR3 is 13 amino acids. V trimming: 6 bases; J trimming: 1 base; junction bases outside the gene matches: 2. CDR3 loop: CASGGTGSYEQYF. The CDR3 DNA reads TGTGCTAGTGGGGGGACAGGTTCCTACGAGCAGTACTTC.

This clone was detected only once. The genes are TRBV7-2 and TRBJ2-7; D unresolved. Germline CDR1 is SGHTA and CDR2 is FQGNSA. Trimming took 7 bases from V and 3 from J, leaving 22 bases between them. The CDR3 is 16 residues long. The CDR3 nucleotides read TGTGCCAGCACCGATTTTACCCGGTACAGATACTACGAGCAGTACTTC. This codes for CASTDFTRYRYYEQYF.

This clone was found once. This chain links TRBV6-6 with TRBJ1-4; D uncertain. CDR1 and CDR2 from the germline V gene are MNHNY and SVGAGI (reference sequence). There are 16 residues in the CDR3. V gave up 6 bases and J gave up 0 bases, with 14 bases separating them. CDR3 coding DNA: TGTGCCAGCAGCCAGCATAAATACCCAACTAATGAAAAACTGTTTTTT. Protein sequence: CASSQHKYPTNEKLFF.

The chain is built from TRBV28 and TRBJ1-2; 7 nucleotides align to TRBD1. The CDR3 totals 14 residues. J gave up 0 bases and V 5 bases, and 3 bases lay outside the gene matches. Germline V gene data show CDR1 as MDHEN and CDR2 as SYDVKM. The CDR3 loop reads CASSTGVANYGYTF. CDR3 DNA: TGTGCCAGCAGTACAGGGGTAGCTAACTATGGCTACACCTTC.

The CDR3: CASSPIEGVEAFF. The CDR3 coding sequence is TGTGCCAGCTCACCAATCGAGGGGGTTGAAGCTTTCTTT. The V call is TRBV18, the J call TRBJ1-1, with D tentatively TRBD1 (6 bases). Trimming took 2 bases from V and 7 from J, leaving 11 bases between them. CDR1 KGHSH and CDR2 LQKENI come from the germline V gene. This CDR3 is 13 amino acids long.

V and J are TRBV7-9 and TRBJ1-1; tentative D call: TRBD1 (5 bases). Deletions cut 5 bases from V and 5 bases from J, with 15 bases between. Germline lookup yields CDR1 SEHNR and CDR2 FQNEAQ (reference sequence). The CDR3 totals 14 residues. The chain's CDR3 is CASSPHGGGTEAFF. Here the CDR3 DNA reads TGTGCCAGCAGCCCCCACGGGGGGGGTACTGAAGCTTTCTTT.

This chain connects TRBV2 to TRBJ2-3, with D possibly TRBD2 on 5 matching bases. V lost 8 bases, J lost 1 base, and 13 bases lay in between. The V gene's germline CDR1 is SNHLY and CDR2 FYNNEI. The CDR3 extends over 14 amino acids. The CDR3 is CASHLRGGTDTQYF. As DNA, the CDR3 is TGTGCCAGCCACCTTCGGGGAGGCACAGATACGCAGTATTTT.

This chain connects TRBV4-1 to TRBJ2-7; D might be TRBD2 (5 bases). The CDR3 is 13 residues long. The germline gives CDR1 MGHRA, CDR2 YSYEKL. Trimming shortened V by 3 bases and J by 6 bases, and 12 bases separated the two germline ends. The CDR3 spells CASSQWRNAEQYF. CDR3 bases: TGCGCCAGCAGCCAGTGGAGGAACGCCGAGCAGTACTTC.

The rearrangement joins TRBV7-3 to TRBJ1-1; no clear D gene. Trimming left V 0 bases short and J 6 bases short, with 14 bases between. The CDR3 length is 15 residues. Germline lookup yields CDR1 SGHTA and CDR2 FQGTGA. The CDR3 nucleotides read TGTGCCAGCAGCTTAACAGGCGACCCCTTGGCTGAAGCTTTCTTT. Its protein is CASSLTGDPLAEAFF.

V is TRBV28 and J is TRBJ1-3; D may be TRBD1 (6 bases). Germline-derived CDR1 and CDR2 are MDHEN and SYDVKM. CDR3 length equals 16 residues. Trimming removed 3 bases at V and 2 bases at J, with 14 bases between. CDR3 loop: CASSFRGGVAGNTIYF. The CDR3 DNA follows: TGTGCCAGCAGTTTTAGGGGGGGAGTCGCTGGAAACACCATATATTTT.

The chain has TRBV18 and TRBJ2-1; 12 bases match TRBD2. Germline CDR1 and CDR2: KGHSH and LQKENI. CDR3 length: 14 amino acids. The trim removed 8 bases at V and 6 bases at J, leaving 5 bases unmatched. CDR3 DNA: TGTGCCAGCCAGACTAGCGGGAGACCCAATGAGCAGTTCTTC. Translated: CASQTSGRPNEQFF.

This clone occurred a few times. The V call is TRBV4-3, the J call TRBJ1-2; weak D call: TRBD1 (5 bases). The CDR3 is 13 amino acids. Germline CDR1 LGHNA, CDR2 YSLEER. Trimming removed 4 bases from V and 1 base from J, with 7 bases in between. CDR3 coding DNA: TGCGCCAGCAGCCGGGGGGGTAACTATGGCTACACCTTC. This codes for CASSRGGNYGYTF.

The chain uses TRBV6-6 and TRBJ1-3; TRBD1 might be the D (5 bases). Germline-derived CDR1 and CDR2 are MNHNY and SVGAGI (reference sequence). CDR3 length: 15 residues. Trimming took off 6 bases at V and 4 bases at J, with 16 bases between the two ends. The chain's CDR3 is CASRSERGSGNTIYF. CDR3 nucleotide sequence: TGTGCCAGCAGATCTGAAAGGGGTTCCGGAAACACCATATATTTT.